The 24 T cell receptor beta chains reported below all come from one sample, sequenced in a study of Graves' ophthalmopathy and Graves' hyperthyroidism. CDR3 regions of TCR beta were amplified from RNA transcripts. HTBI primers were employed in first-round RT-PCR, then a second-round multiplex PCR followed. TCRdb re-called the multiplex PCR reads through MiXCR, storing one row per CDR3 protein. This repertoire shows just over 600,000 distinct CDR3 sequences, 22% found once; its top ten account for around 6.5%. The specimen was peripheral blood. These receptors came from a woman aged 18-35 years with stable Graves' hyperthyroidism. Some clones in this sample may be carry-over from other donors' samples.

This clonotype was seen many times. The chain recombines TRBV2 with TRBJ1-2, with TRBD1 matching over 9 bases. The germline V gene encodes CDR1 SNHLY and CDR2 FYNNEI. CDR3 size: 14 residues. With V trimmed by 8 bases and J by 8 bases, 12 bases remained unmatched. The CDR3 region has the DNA TGTGCCAGCGGGACCACAGGGGGCGTGGGGGGCTACACCTTC. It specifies CASGTTGGVGGYTF. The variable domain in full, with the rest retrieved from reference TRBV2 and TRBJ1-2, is EPEVTQTPSHQVTQMGQEVILRCVPISNHLYFYWYRQILGQKVEFLVSFYNNEISEKSEIFDDQFSVERPDGSNFTLKIRSTKLEDSAMYFCASGTTGGVGGYTFGSGTRLTVV.

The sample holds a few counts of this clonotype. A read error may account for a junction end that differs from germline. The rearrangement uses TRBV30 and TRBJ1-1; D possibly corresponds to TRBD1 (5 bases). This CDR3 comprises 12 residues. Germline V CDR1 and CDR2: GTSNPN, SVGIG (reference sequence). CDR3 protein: CAWRRGVTEAVF. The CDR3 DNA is TGTGCCTGGCGAAGGGGCGTCACTGAAGCTGTCTTT. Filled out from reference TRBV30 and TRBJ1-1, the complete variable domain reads SQTIHQWPATLVQPVGSPLSLECTVEGTSNPNLYWYRQAAGRGLQLLFYSVGIGQISSEVPQNLSASRPQDRQFILSSKKLLLSDSGFYLCAWRRGVTEAVFGQGTRLTVV.

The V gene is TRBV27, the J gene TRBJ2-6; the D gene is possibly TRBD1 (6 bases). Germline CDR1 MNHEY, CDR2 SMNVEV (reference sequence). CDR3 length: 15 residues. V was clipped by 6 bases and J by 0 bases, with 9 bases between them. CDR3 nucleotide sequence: TGTGCCAGCAGGGACAGCCTCTCTGGGGCCAACGTCCTGACTTTC. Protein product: CASRDSLSGANVLTF.

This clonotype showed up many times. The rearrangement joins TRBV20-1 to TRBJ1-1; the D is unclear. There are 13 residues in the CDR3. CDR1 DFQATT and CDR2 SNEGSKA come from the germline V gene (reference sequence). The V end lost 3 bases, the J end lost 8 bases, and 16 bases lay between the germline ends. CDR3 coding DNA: TGCAGTGCTAGGTCGCACAGCTCCGCCGAAGCTTTCTTT. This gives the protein CSARSHSSAEAFF.

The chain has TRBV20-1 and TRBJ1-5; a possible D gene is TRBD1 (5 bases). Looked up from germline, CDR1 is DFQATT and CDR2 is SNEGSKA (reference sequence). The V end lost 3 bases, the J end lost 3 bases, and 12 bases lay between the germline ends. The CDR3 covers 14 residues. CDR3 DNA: TGCAGTGCTAGGCCGGCAGGGTTCAATCAGCCCCAGCATTTT. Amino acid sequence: CSARPAGFNQPQHF.

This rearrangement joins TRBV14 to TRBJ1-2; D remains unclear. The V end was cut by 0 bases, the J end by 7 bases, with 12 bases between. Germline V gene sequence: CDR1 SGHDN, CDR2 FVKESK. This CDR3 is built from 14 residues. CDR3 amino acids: CASSQDWGDPGYTF. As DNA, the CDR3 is TGTGCCAGCAGCCAAGATTGGGGAGATCCTGGCTACACCTTC.

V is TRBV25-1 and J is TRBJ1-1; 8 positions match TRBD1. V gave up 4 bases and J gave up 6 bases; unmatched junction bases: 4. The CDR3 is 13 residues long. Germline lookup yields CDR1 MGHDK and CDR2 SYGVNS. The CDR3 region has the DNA TGTGCCAGCAGTGGGCAGGGGGCGGCTGAAGCTTTCTTT. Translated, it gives CASSGQGAAEAFF.

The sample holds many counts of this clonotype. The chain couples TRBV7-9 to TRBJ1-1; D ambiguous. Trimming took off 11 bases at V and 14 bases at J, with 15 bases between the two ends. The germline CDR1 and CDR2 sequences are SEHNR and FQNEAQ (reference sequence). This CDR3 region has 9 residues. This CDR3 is CALGQQVFF. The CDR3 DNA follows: TGTGCCCTCGGGCAACAAGTCTTCTTT.

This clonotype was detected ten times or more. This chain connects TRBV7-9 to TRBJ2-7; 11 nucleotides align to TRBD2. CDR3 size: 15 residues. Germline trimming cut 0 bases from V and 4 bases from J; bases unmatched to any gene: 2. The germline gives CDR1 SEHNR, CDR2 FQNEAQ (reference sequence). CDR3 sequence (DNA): TGTGCCAGCAGCTTAGCGACTAGCGGGACTTACGAGCAGTACTTC. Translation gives CASSLATSGTYEQYF.

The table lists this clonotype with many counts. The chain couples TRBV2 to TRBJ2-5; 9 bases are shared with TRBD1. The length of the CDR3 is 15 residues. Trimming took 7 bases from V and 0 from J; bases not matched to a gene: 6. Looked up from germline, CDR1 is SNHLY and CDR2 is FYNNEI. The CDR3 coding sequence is TGTGCCAGCATCATGGACAGGGGCTACCAAGAGACCCAGTACTTC. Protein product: CASIMDRGYQETQYF.

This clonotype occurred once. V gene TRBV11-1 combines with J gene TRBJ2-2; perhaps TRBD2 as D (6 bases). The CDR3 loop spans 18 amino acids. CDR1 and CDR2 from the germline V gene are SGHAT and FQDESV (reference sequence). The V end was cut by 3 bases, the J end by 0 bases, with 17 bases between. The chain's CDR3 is CASSFYSSGTANTGELFF. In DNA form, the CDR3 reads TGTGCCAGCAGCTTTTATAGTAGCGGTACCGCGAACACCGGGGAGCTGTTTTTT.

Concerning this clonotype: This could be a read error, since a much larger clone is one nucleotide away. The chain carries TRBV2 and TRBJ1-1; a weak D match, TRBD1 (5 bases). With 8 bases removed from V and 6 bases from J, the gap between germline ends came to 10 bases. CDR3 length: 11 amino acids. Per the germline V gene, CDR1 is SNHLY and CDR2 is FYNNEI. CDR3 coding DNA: TGTGCCAGCCCGGTGGGGGCTGAAGCTTTCTTT. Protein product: CASPVGAEAFF.

CDR3 in amino acids: CSAAPGTGAATEAFF. The CDR3 nucleotides read TGCAGTGCGGCCCCCGGGACAGGGGCCGCCACTGAAGCTTTCTTT. The chain combines TRBV20-1 with TRBJ1-1; 10 nucleotides agree with TRBD1. The V gene end was trimmed by 6 bases and the J gene end by 4 bases; junction bases not matched to a gene: 11. Germline values: CDR1 DFQATT, CDR2 SNEGSKA (reference sequence). This CDR3 has 15 residues.

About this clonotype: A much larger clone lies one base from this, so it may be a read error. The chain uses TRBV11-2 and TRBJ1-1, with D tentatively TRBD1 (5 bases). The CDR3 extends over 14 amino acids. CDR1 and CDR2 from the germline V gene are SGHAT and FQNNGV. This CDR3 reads CASSSPSRRGEACF. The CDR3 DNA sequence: TGTGCCAGCAGCTCGCCCAGCCGCCGGGGGGAAGCTTGCTTT.

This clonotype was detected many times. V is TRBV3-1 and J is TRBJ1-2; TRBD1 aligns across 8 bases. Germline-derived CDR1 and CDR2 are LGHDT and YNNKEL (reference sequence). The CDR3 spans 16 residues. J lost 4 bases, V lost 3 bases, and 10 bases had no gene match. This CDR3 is CASSHGIGTGSYGYTF. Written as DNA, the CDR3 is TGTGCCAGCAGCCACGGAATCGGGACAGGTTCCTATGGCTACACCTTC.

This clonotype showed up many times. CDR3 nucleotides: TGTGCCAGCAGCTTAGTTCTGGGGATGAACACTGAAGCTTTCTTT. Its translation is CASSLVLGMNTEAFF. This chain links TRBV11-1 with TRBJ1-1; D ambiguous. V gave up 1 base and J gave up 0 bases, with 9 bases separating them. The CDR3 is 15 residues long. Germline loops: CDR1 SGHAT, CDR2 FQDESV (reference sequence).

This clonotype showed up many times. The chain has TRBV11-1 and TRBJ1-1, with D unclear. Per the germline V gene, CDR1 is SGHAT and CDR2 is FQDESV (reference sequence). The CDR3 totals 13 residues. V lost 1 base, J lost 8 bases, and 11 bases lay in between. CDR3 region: CASSLGRSREAFF. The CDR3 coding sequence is TGTGCCAGCAGCTTAGGTAGGTCACGCGAAGCTTTCTTT.

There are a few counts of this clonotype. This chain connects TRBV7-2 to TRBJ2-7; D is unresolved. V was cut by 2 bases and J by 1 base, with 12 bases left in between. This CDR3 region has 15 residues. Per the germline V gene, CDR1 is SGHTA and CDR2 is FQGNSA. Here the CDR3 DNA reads TGTGCCAGCAGCTTAAACCCTCTATCTTCCTACGAGCAGTACTTC. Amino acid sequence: CASSLNPLSSYEQYF.

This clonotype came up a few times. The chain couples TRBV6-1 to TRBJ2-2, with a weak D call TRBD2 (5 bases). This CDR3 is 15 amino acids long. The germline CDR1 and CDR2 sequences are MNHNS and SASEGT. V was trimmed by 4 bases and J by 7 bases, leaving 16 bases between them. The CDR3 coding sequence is TGTGCCAGCAGTGTTGGGAGAAAAGCAGGCGGGGAGCTGTTTTTT. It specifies CASSVGRKAGGELFF.

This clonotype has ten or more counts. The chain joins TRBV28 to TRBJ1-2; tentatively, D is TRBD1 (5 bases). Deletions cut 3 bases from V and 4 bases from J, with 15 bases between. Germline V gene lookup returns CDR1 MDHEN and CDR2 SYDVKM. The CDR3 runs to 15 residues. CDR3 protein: CASSLGLPVGYGYTF. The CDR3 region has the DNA TGTGCCAGCAGTTTGGGACTCCCGGTGGGCTATGGCTACACCTTC.

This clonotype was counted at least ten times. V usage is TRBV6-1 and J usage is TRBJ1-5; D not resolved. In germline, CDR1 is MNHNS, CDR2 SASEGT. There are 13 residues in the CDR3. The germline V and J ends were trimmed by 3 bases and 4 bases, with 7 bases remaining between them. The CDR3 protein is CASSEIENQPQHF. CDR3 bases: TGTGCCAGCAGTGAGATTGAGAATCAGCCCCAGCATTTT.

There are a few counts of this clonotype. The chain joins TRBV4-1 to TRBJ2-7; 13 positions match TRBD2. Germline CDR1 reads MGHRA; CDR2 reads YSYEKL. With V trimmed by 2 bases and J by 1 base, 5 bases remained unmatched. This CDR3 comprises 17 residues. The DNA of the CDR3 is TGCGCCAGCAGCCAACCGAGACTAGCGGGGGGTTCCTACGAGCAGTACTTC. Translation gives CASSQPRLAGGSYEQYF.

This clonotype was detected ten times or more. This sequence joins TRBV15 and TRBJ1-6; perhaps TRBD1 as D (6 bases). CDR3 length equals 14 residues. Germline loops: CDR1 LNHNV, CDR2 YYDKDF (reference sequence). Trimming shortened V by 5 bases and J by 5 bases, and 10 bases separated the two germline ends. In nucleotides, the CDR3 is TGTGCCACCAGCCACGGGACAAATAATTCACCCCTCCACTTT. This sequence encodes CATSHGTNNSPLHF.

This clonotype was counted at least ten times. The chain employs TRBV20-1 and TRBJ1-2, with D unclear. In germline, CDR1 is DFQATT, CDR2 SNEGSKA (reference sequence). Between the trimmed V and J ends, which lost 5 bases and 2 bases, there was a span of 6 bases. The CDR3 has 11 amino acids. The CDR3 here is CSAWVNYGYTF. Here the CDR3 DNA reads TGCAGTGCTTGGGTCAACTATGGCTACACCTTC.